This is a list of T cell receptor beta chains from one sample in a study of cytomegalovirus exposure and HLA in healthy donors. TCRdb's copy holds only in-frame clones and misses some; the assay was immunoSEQ multiplex PCR. The repertoire holds around 130,000 clones, with around 65% as singletons. The specimen was PBMCs. Receptors were obtained from a male donor in good health and CMV-seronegative. The CDR3 runs from the conserved cysteine through the conserved F or W. The D gene is left open where the match is weak. For some rows the clone size is stated as once, few or many, or as a class when expanded; others skip it.

TRBD1,.,TRBJ2-3,13,TRBV28,TGTGCCAGCAGTTTGCTGGACAGGAATACGCAGTATTTT,CASSLLDRNTQYF
TRBD1,.,TRBJ2-7,14,TRBV5-6,TGTGCCAGCAGCCGGGGGGACAGGGCATACGAGCAGTACTTC,CASSRGDRAYEQYF
TRBD1,.,TRBJ2-7,14,TRBV19,TGTGCCAGTAGAGGACAGGGGGCTACCTACGAGCAGTACTTC,CASRGQGATYEQYF
TRBD1,.,TRBJ2-7,14,TRBV7-8,TGTGCCAGCAGCACCTACAGGGGAGAAGACGAGCAGTACTTC,CASSTYRGEDEQYF
.,.,TRBJ1-1,15,TRBV4-1,TGCGCCAGCAGCCAAGATCGGGTAGCGAACACTGAAGCTTTCTTT,CASSQDRVANTEAFF
.,few,TRBJ2-4,13,TRBV7-2,TGTGCCAGCACGACCGGGAGAAAAAACATTCAGTACTTC,CASTTGRKNIQYF
TRBD1,.,TRBJ1-2,13,TRBV7-2,TGTGCCAGCAGCTCCACGGGACAGGGGTTACGGGCCTTC,CASSSTGQGLRAF
TRBD2,.,TRBJ2-7,14,TRBV11-2,TGTGCCAGCAGCTTAGCGGGGGGAGCCTACGAGCAGTACTTC,CASSLAGGAYEQYF
.,.,TRBJ1-5,15,TRBV6-5,TGTGCCAGCAAGCAACAGGGTGCGAGCAATCAGCCCCAGCATTTT,CASKQQGASNQPQHF
.,.,TRBJ1-5,13,TRBV29-1,TGCAGCGTCCGACAGAATAGCAATCAGCCCCAGCATTTT,CSVRQNSNQPQHF
.,.,TRBJ1-6,17,TRBV10-3,TGTGCCACCGCCCCTGGGGGGGGCTTTACAGGAGATTCACCCCTCCACTTT,CATAPGGGFTGDSPLHF
TRBD1,.,TRBJ2-2,16,TRBV5-1,TGCGCCAGCAGCTTGAACGACAGGGCGAACACCGGGGAGCTGTTTTTT,CASSLNDRANTGELFF
TRBD2,.,TRBJ2-1,16,TRBV6-5,TGTGCCAGCAGTTACATTAGCGGGGGGCCCAACAATGAGCAGTTCTTC,CASSYISGGPNNEQFF
.,few,TRBJ2-2,15,TRBV27,TGTGCCAGCAGTTTATCCAGGATGGCAACCGGGGAGCTGTTTTTT,CASSLSRMATGELFF
.,.,TRBJ2-5,15,TRBV30,TGTGCCTGGAGTAAAGACAGGTCACCCCAAGAGACCCAGTACTTC,CAWSKDRSPQETQYF
TRBD2,.,TRBJ2-3,15,TRBV5-8,TGTGCCAGCGGCCTGAGCGGGGGGACCACAGATACGCAGTATTTT,CASGLSGGTTDTQYF
.,.,TRBJ2-3,15,TRBV5-4,TGTGCCAACACCGCCGGGAATTCTAGCACAGATACGCAGTATTTT,CANTAGNSSTDTQYF
TRBD1,.,TRBJ2-7,12,TRBV29-1,TGCAGCGTTGAACAGGGGGCCTACGAGCAGTACTTC,CSVEQGAYEQYF
.,.,TRBJ1-5,13,TRBV23-1,TGCGCCACCTATCGAGGGAGGGCTCAGCCCCAGCATTTT,CATYRGRAQPQHF
.,.,TRBJ1-1,14,TRBV7-2,TGTGCCAGCAGCTTAATGACAGTTCAGACTGAAGCTTTCTTT,CASSLMTVQTEAFF
TRBD1,few,TRBJ2-2,15,TRBV10-3,TGTGCCATCTCAGGGGGCGCGGCGAACACCGGGGAGCTGTTTTTT,CAISGGAANTGELFF
.,.,TRBJ2-7,13,TRBV21-1,TGTGCCAGCAGCCCGGACTACTACTACGAGCAGTACTTC,CASSPDYYYEQYF
TRBD1,.,TRBJ2-1,16,TRBV5-6,TGTGCCAGCACCAGACGGGACAGTAACTCCTACAATGAGCAGTTCTTC,CASTRRDSNSYNEQFF
.,.,TRBJ1-3,15,TRBV4-1,TGCGCCAGCAGCCGCCTTGACTCCTCTGGAAACACCATATATTTT,CASSRLDSSGNTIYF
.,few,TRBJ1-2,13,TRBV28,TGTGCCAGCAGACTCGTCCAAGACTATGGCTACACCTTC,CASRLVQDYGYTF
TRBD2,few,TRBJ2-3,15,TRBV5-4,TGTGCCAGCAGCTTGGGACTAGCGAAGACAGATACGCAGTATTTT,CASSLGLAKTDTQYF
TRBD2,.,TRBJ2-5,17,TRBV19,TGTGCCAGTAGTATAGATCCAGCGGGGGGTCGCCAAGAGACCCAGTACTTC,CASSIDPAGGRQETQYF
.,.,TRBJ1-5,12,TRBV19,TGTGCCAGTAGTTCGAGAAATCAGCCCCAGCATTTT,CASSSRNQPQHF
.,.,TRBJ1-1,14,TRBV7-8,TGTGCCAGCAGCTTAGCACAGTTAGGTACTGAAGCTTTCTTT,CASSLAQLGTEAFF
.,.,TRBJ2-5,14,TRBV7-2,TGTGCCAGCAGCTTAGGACTGGTACGAGAGACCCAGTACTTC,CASSLGLVRETQYF
.,.,TRBJ1-2,13,TRBV6-4,TGTGCCAGCAGGGCTGCTTCTAACTATGGCTACACCTTC,CASRAASNYGYTF
.,.,TRBJ2-7,15,TRBV7-8,TGTGCCAGCAGCTGGGATCTGGGGCCCTCCTACGAGCAGTACTTC,CASSWDLGPSYEQYF
.,few,TRBJ2-7,15,TRBV28,TGTGCCAGCAGCTTTTACGGGGAGATGTCCTACGAGCAGTACTTC,CASSFYGEMSYEQYF
.,.,TRBJ1-1,13,TRBV11-3,TGTGCCAGCAGCTTAGATAGCCAGTCGAGGGCTTTCTTT,CASSLDSQSRAFF
TRBD1,.,TRBJ1-2,16,TRBV7-9,TGTGCCAGCAGCTTCGGTGGGACAGGGGGATGGGATGGCTACACCTTC,CASSFGGTGGWDGYTF
.,.,TRBJ2-7,16,TRBV28,TGTGCCAGCAGTCTCCACTCCGGTAGCCCCAACTACGAGCAGTACTTC,CASSLHSGSPNYEQYF
TRBD1,.,TRBJ1-3,15,TRBV6-5,TGTGCCAGCAGCGTATATCAGGGGGAAGGAAACACCATATATTTT,CASSVYQGEGNTIYF
.,.,TRBJ2-1,14,TRBV5-4,TGTGCCAGCAGCTTACAGGGAACCTACAATGAGCAGTTCTTC,CASSLQGTYNEQFF
.,.,TRBJ2-7,14,TRBV29-1,TGCAGCGTTGAGGGTGGGGGGGGCCTGGTCGAGCAGTACTTC,CSVEGGGGLVEQYF
.,few,TRBJ1-5,15,TRBV4-1,TGCGCCAGCAGCCAAGAAGGGAGCCCGACGGAGCCCCAGCATTTT,CASSQEGSPTEPQHF
.,.,TRBJ2-3,14,TRBV10-3,TGTGCCATCAGGACCCGGGACTTCACAGATACGCAGTATTTT,CAIRTRDFTDTQYF
TRBD1,.,TRBJ1-5,16,TRBV18,TGTGCCAGCTCACAACAGGGGGCGCGGAGCAATCAGCCCCAGCATTTT,CASSQQGARSNQPQHF
TRBD1,.,TRBJ1-1,17,TRBV4-2,TGTGCCAGCAGCCAAGATCTTCCACAGGGGAGGCACACTGAAGCTTTCTTT,CASSQDLPQGRHTEAFF
TRBD1,.,TRBJ1-4,15,TRBV18,TGTGCCAGCTCACCAGAGGGGGCGGCTAATGAAAAACTGTTTTTT,CASSPEGAANEKLFF
TRBD1,few,TRBJ2-3,15,TRBV5-6,TGTGCCAGCAGCATACGGACAGGGTCCACAGATACGCAGTATTTT,CASSIRTGSTDTQYF
TRBD1,.,TRBJ1-4,13,TRBV10-3,TGTGCCATCAGAGGGGGCGCGAATGAAAAACTGTTTTTT,CAIRGGANEKLFF
TRBD1,.,TRBJ1-6,14,TRBV11-2,TGTGCCAGCAGCCCTGGACAGGGGAATTCACCCCTCCACTTT,CASSPGQGNSPLHF
.,.,TRBJ2-3,15,TRBV19,TGTGCCAGTACCTTAGATGAAGAGGACACAGATACGCAGTATTTT,CASTLDEEDTDTQYF
.,few,TRBJ1-2,13,TRBV27,TGTGCCAGCAGTTTTACAGGGAGAAATGGCTACACCTTC,CASSFTGRNGYTF